This T cell receptor beta chain was observed in a study of blood T cell repertoires in COVID-19. About the study: Acute and convalescent COVID-19 samples came from the United States, Italy and Spain.

Data came from immunoSEQ multiplex PCR; TCRdb stores just in-frame clones and leaves some out. The sample shows roughly 500,000 clones, roughly nine tenths of them seen only once. The germline gives CDR1 SGHAT, CDR2 FQDESV (reference sequence). With 6 bases clipped from V and 6 bases from J, the junction kept 7 bases outside the gene matches. The CDR3 spans 15 residues. The sequenced material came from peripheral blood. The receptor was isolated from a man aged 18 to 35 with COVID-19, enrolled during active disease. The gene calls are TRBV11-1 and TRBJ2-5; 13 bases are a match to TRBD2. The CDR3 DNA is TGTGCCAGCAGACCCGGGACTAGCGGGACTAAGACCCAGTACTTC. Translation gives CASRPGTSGTKTQYF. Variable domain in full (rest from reference TRBV11-1 and TRBJ2-5): EAEVAQSPRYKITEKSQAVAFWCDPISGHATLYWYRQILGQGPELLVQFQDESVVDDSQLPKDRFSAERLKGVDSTLKIQPAELGDSAMYLCASRPGTSGTKTQYFGPGTRLLVL.